This T cell receptor (beta chain) was captured by sequencing in a study of T cells in Graves' hyperthyroidism and ophthalmopathy. RNA transcripts yielded amplified TCR beta CDR3 regions. The TCR CDR3 was amplified in a first-round RT-PCR using the HTBI primer set. From the multiplex PCR reads, TCRdb called clonotypes with MiXCR, one entry per CDR3 protein. The table has 400,000 to 550,000 distinct CDR3 sequences, approximately 15% seen once. This CDR3 has 13 amino acids. The V gene lost 5 bases and the J gene lost 4 bases, with 11 bases spanning the gap. Points from the study as a whole: Prediction of ophthalmopathy progression came a median approximately 7 months pre-onset.

Fresh peripheral blood, 8 to 10 ml of it, supplied the PBMCs. In this sample, this clonotype turned up many times. Its target is unknown. V is TRBV12-3 or TRBV12-4 and J is TRBJ1-2; D is ambiguous. The source material was blood. The clonotype originates from a woman between 18 and 29 years old with Graves' hyperthyroidism. The CDR3 is CASSRSISYGYTF. CDR3 in DNA: TGTGCCAGCAGTCGTTCAATCTCCTATGGCTACACCTTC.